The 9 T cell receptor beta chains below come from one sample, sequenced in a study of blood T cell repertoires in COVID-19. Using immunoSEQ multiplex PCR, the repertoire was profiled, and TCRdb retains in-frame clones only, with some absent. The repertoire has some 200,000 clones, around 90% of them found once; the top ten carry 10% to 13%. Sequencing was carried out using PBMCs or T cells enriched from blood (not recorded which). These receptors originate from a man between 18 and 29 years old with acute COVID-19.

The chain has TRBV15 and TRBJ2-5; tentatively, D is TRBD1 (5 bases). CDR3 length: 15 amino acids. V was trimmed by 2 bases and J by 5 bases, leaving 15 bases between them. CDR1 and CDR2 from the germline V gene are LNHNV and YYDKDF (reference sequence). The chain's CDR3 is CATSRPLSGMETQYF. As DNA, the CDR3 is TGTGCCACCAGCAGACCGTTGTCAGGGATGGAGACCCAGTACTTC.

This chain links TRBV30 with TRBJ1-3, with D maybe TRBD1 (5 bases). CDR1 is GTSNPN, CDR2 SVGIG, per germline (reference sequence). The CDR3 has 16 amino acids. Trimming shortened V by 2 bases and J by 0 bases, and 14 bases separated the two germline ends. CDR3 sequence reads: CAWSPSRGSSGNTIYF. Written as DNA, the CDR3 is TGTGCCTGGAGTCCCTCCCGGGGGAGCTCTGGAAACACCATATATTTT.

CDR3 sequence (DNA): TGTGCCAGCAGTGGGACTAGCGCTCCAACCCTCGATACGCAGTATTTT. Amino acid sequence: CASSGTSAPTLDTQYF. This sequence joins TRBV27 and TRBJ2-3, with 10 positions matching TRBD2. Germline CDR1 and CDR2: MNHEY and SMNVEV (reference sequence). There are 16 residues in the CDR3. The V segment lost 5 bases and the J segment 6 bases; nucleotides outside the gene matches: 11.

The chain links TRBV19 to TRBJ1-4; TRBD1 matches at 10 bases. In germline, CDR1 is LNHDA, CDR2 SQIVND (reference sequence). This CDR3 is built from 14 residues. V lost 3 bases and J lost 7; bases outside the gene matches: 2. CDR3 nucleotides: TGTGCCAGTAGTATCGGGACAGGGGCTGAAAAACTGTTTTTT. Translated: CASSIGTGAEKLFF.

The chain couples TRBV19 to TRBJ1-5; D possibly corresponds to TRBD1 (6 bases). Trimming took off 5 bases at V and 0 bases at J, with 11 bases between the two ends. The germline CDR1 and CDR2 sequences are LNHDA and SQIVND (reference sequence). The CDR3 runs to 15 residues. The CDR3 here is CASSWTVHSNQPQHF. The CDR3 DNA follows: TGTGCCAGTAGTTGGACAGTTCATAGCAATCAGCCCCAGCATTTT.

V usage is TRBV18 and J usage is TRBJ2-5; D ambiguous. V was trimmed by 6 bases and J by 7 bases, leaving 18 bases between them. This CDR3 spans 14 amino acids. Germline V lookup: CDR1 KGHSH, CDR2 LQKENI. The chain's CDR3 is CASSTPEGRGTQYF. CDR3 sequence (DNA): TGTGCCAGCTCCACACCGGAAGGCCGCGGGACCCAGTACTTC. Supplemented by reference TRBV18 and TRBJ2-5, the full variable domain reads NAGVMQNPRHLVRRRGQEARLRCSPMKGHSHVYWYRQLPEEGLKFMVYLQKENIIDESGMPKERFSAEFPKEGPSILRIQQVVRGDSAAYFCASSTPEGRGTQYFGPGTRLLVL.

The chain couples TRBV28 to TRBJ1-5; 9 bases are a match to TRBD1. Germline V lookup: CDR1 MDHEN, CDR2 SYDVKM. With V trimmed by 2 bases and J by 4 bases, 3 bases remained unmatched. The CDR3 extends over 15 amino acids. The CDR3 region is CASSLDRGWNQPQHF. The CDR3 nucleotides read TGTGCCAGCAGTTTAGACAGGGGGTGGAATCAGCCCCAGCATTTT.

This chain uses TRBV9 with TRBJ2-1, with TRBD1 identical over 7 bases. Germline values: CDR1 SGDLS, CDR2 YYNGEE. V was pared by 3 bases and J by 5 bases, with 5 bases of the junction left unmatched. The CDR3 is made up of 14 amino acids. The CDR3 region has the DNA TGTGCCAGCAGCGGTAAGGGGGCTCACAATGAGCAGTTCTTC. Translation gives CASSGKGAHNEQFF.

This clone was seen a single time. The chain carries TRBV24-1 and TRBJ2-2; D possibly corresponds to TRBD2 (6 bases). The V end was cut by 5 bases, the J end by 7 bases, with 16 bases between. Looked up from germline, CDR1 is KGHDR and CDR2 is SFDVKD. The CDR3 covers 15 residues. The CDR3 sequence: CATSGRDGGSGELFF. The CDR3, as DNA: TGTGCCACCAGTGGGAGGGACGGTGGAAGCGGGGAGCTGTTTTTT.